The T cell receptor (beta chain) described here comes from a study of PD-1 blockade in classical Hodgkin lymphoma. General observations from the study: At baseline, newly diagnosed patients reportedly showed less TCR diversity than healthy donors.

This clone was detected only a few times. The antigen remains undetermined. This sample's time point: cycle 4 day 1 (C4D1), after around six weeks of nivolumab. Relapse after autologous stem cell transplantation occurred in every patient, and brentuximab vedotin exposure varied. Investigators isolated CD4+ T cells from thawed PBMCs through magnetic negative selection. Classifying best responses yielded complete response, partial response or progressive disease. The method was immunoSEQ multiplex PCR; TCRdb's version includes in-frame clones alone and lacks a portion of them. Here the sample spans approximately 29,000 clones, 70% to 85% being singletons. V lost 5 bases to trimming and J lost 1 base, with 8 bases between them. The CDR3 totals 13 residues. Germline V gene lookup returns CDR1 SGHTA and CDR2 FQGNSA.

The source of this sequence is a human donor with classical Hodgkin lymphoma. The specimen was CD4+ T cells from blood, collected before the fourth cycle of nivolumab. This chain links TRBV7-2 with TRBJ1-2; the D is unclear. The CDR3 DNA sequence: TGTGCCAGCAGCCCTGAGAGTAACTATGGCTACACCTTC. It translates to CASSPESNYGYTF.